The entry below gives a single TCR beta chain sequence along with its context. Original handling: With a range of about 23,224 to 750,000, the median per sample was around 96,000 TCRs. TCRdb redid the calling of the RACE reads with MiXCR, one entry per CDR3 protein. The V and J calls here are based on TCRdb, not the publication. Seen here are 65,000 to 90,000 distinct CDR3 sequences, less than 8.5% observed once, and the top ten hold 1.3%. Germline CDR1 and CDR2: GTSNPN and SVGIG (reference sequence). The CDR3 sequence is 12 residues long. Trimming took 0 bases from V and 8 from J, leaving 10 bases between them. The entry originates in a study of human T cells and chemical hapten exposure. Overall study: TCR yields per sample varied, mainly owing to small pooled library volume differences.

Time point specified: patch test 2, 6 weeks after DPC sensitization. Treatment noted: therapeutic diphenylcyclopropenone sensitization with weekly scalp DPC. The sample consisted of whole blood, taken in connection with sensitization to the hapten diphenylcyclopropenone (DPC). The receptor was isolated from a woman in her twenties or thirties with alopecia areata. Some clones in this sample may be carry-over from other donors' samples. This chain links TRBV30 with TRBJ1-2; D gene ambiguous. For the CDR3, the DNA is TGTGCCTGGAGTGTGGGAGGTAACGGCTACACCTTC. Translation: CAWSVGGNGYTF.